One and the same sample provided the 28 T cell receptor beta chains below, sequenced in a study of CD8 T cell repertoires and HIV-1 epitope variants. Their specific antigens are unknown. Here immunoSEQ multiplex PCR was the method, and the copy in TCRdb shows in-frame clones only, minus some. The sample shows a few thousand clones, about 62% of them seen only once. Input material: cultured CD8+ T cells derived from PBMCs. These receptors were obtained from a male donor with HIV.

The CDR3 sequence: CASSLAWAGGEQYF. CDR3 in DNA: TGTGCCAGTAGTCTGGCCTGGGCCGGGGGAGAGCAGTACTTC. The chain is built from TRBV19 and TRBJ2-7; a weak D match, TRBD2 (6 bases). The CDR3 extends over 14 amino acids. Trimming removed 5 bases from V and 7 bases from J, with 18 bases in between. Germline CDR1 LNHDA, CDR2 SQIVND (reference sequence).

V usage is TRBV2 and J usage is TRBJ1-2; 7 bases match TRBD1. Germline V CDR1 and CDR2: SNHLY, FYNNEI. Trimming at V came to 6 bases and at J to 2 bases, leaving 3 bases not matched to a gene. This CDR3 is 13 amino acids long. The chain's CDR3 is CASRGGQNYGYTF. CDR3 in DNA: TGTGCCAGCAGGGGGGGACAGAACTATGGCTACACCTTC.

The rearrangement links TRBV28 to TRBJ1-5; D is unresolved. This CDR3 contains 15 residues. Germline CDR1 is MDHEN and CDR2 is SYDVKM. Trimming pared 2 bases from V and 6 bases from J, leaving 14 bases between. DNA of the CDR3: TGTGCCAGCAGTTTAATAGGAGGTGGAATTCAGCCCCAGCATTTT. Protein: CASSLIGGGIQPQHF.

CDR3 residues: CASSQGKGMFQPQHF. The DNA for the CDR3 is TGCGCCAGCAGCCAAGGTAAAGGGATGTTCCAGCCCCAGCATTTT. The chain joins TRBV4-1 to TRBJ1-5; D gene uncertain. Germline CDR1 reads MGHRA; CDR2 reads YSYEKL. The CDR3 has 15 amino acids. V lost 1 base, J lost 7 bases, and 14 bases lay in between.

This clone is deemed medium-sized. The rearrangement uses TRBV27 and TRBJ2-2; 9 bases are a match to TRBD2. Losses at the gene ends were 9 bases for V and 1 base for J; bases not matched to a gene: 6. The CDR3 length is 15 residues. The germline CDR1 and CDR2 sequences are MNHEY and SMNVEV (reference sequence). The CDR3 region is CARKLAGRNTGELFF. CDR3 nucleotide sequence: TGTGCCAGGAAGCTAGCGGGGAGGAACACCGGGGAGCTGTTTTTT.

The V gene is TRBV5-4, the J gene TRBJ2-1, with TRBD2 matching 8 bases. This CDR3 region has 15 residues. The germline V gene encodes CDR1 SGHNT and CDR2 YYREEE (reference sequence). Losses at the gene ends were 3 bases for V and 1 base for J; bases not matched to a gene: 3. The CDR3 here is CASSSGTSSYNEQFF. The CDR3 nucleotides are TGTGCCAGCAGCTCCGGGACTAGTTCCTACAATGAGCAGTTCTTC.

The chain recombines TRBV30 with TRBJ1-1; D remains ambiguous. From germline, CDR1 is GTSNPN and CDR2 SVGIG (reference sequence). There are 12 residues in the CDR3. Deletions cut 0 bases from V and 3 bases from J, with 5 bases between. DNA of the CDR3: TGTGCCTGGAGTGTTGCGGACACTGAAGCTTTCTTT. It is translated as CAWSVADTEAFF.

This sequence joins TRBV15 and TRBJ2-1; 8 positions agree with TRBD1. J was trimmed by 7 bases and V by 6 bases; bases with no gene match: 5. CDR1 and CDR2 from the germline V gene are LNHNV and YYDKDF (reference sequence). The CDR3 is 13 residues long. CDR3 sequence: CATRRQGWNEQFF. The DNA of the CDR3 is TGTGCCACCAGAAGACAGGGGTGGAATGAGCAGTTCTTC.

The sample holds a few counts of this clone. V gene TRBV27 combines with J gene TRBJ2-1; no definite D call. The CDR3 is 11 residues long. Per germline, CDR1 MNHEY and CDR2 SMNVEV (reference sequence). The V end lost 6 bases, the J end lost 4 bases, and 4 bases lay between the germline ends. CDR3: CASSHYNEQFF. CDR3 DNA: TGTGCCAGCAGCCATTACAATGAGCAGTTCTTC.

CDR3 amino acids: CASSEGQGETEAFF. The CDR3 DNA follows: TGCGCCAGCAGTGAGGGACAGGGTGAAACTGAAGCTTTCTTT. This chain connects TRBV10-1 to TRBJ1-1, with 8 bases aligning to TRBD1. Trimming cost V 2 bases and J 5 bases; bases outside gene matches: 4. This CDR3 is 14 amino acids long. The germline gives CDR1 WNHNN, CDR2 SYGVQD (reference sequence).

This CDR3 reads CASSFGQGNTGELFF. The CDR3 bases are TGTGCCAGCAGCTTTGGGCAGGGAAACACCGGGGAGCTGTTTTTT. This chain uses TRBV7-9 with TRBJ2-2, with D maybe TRBD1 (5 bases). Germline CDR1 reads SEHNR; CDR2 reads FQNEAQ (reference sequence). V gave up 3 bases and J gave up 2 bases, with 10 bases separating them. The CDR3 spans 15 residues.

The rearrangement uses TRBV6-1 and TRBJ2-1; no definite D call. V dropped 2 bases and J dropped 3 bases, with 11 bases sitting between them. CDR3 length: 15 residues. CDR1 MNHNS and CDR2 SASEGT come from the germline V gene. The CDR3 nucleotides read TGTGCCAGCAGTGAAAAGCGATCCTTCTACAATGAGCAGTTCTTC. As protein: CASSEKRSFYNEQFF.

The V gene is TRBV28, the J gene TRBJ2-3; 11 nucleotides match TRBD1. The CDR3 loop spans 23 amino acids. Germline V gene lookup returns CDR1 MDHEN and CDR2 SYDVKM. V was pared by 2 bases and J by 2 bases, with 24 bases of the junction left unmatched. The CDR3 nucleotides are TGTGCCAGCAGTTTAACCTTTATACGACCGGGACAGGGGGACTTACCCCTCACAGATACGCAGTATTTT. Protein: CASSLTFIRPGQGDLPLTDTQYF.

A few counts support this clone. This chain links TRBV5-1 with TRBJ1-2, with 7 bases identical to TRBD1. The CDR3 spans 16 residues. V gave up 4 bases and J gave up 3 bases; unmatched junction bases: 12. The germline CDR1 and CDR2 sequences are SGHRS and YFSETQ. CDR3 residues: CASSTNFDRADYGYTF. CDR3 DNA sequence: TGCGCCAGCAGCACAAACTTCGACAGGGCTGACTATGGCTACACCTTC. Full variable domain (rest looked up from reference TRBV5-1 and TRBJ1-2): KAGVTQTPRYLIKTRGQQVTLSCSPISGHRSVSWYQQTPGQGLQFLFEYFSETQRNKGNFPGRFSGRQFSNSRSEMNVSTLELGDSALYLCASSTNFDRADYGYTFGSGTRLTVV.

This clone was seen just once. The gene calls are TRBV2 and TRBJ1-1; D is unresolved. CDR3 size: 14 residues. Trimming left V 1 base short and J 4 bases short, with 10 bases between. CDR1 is SNHLY and CDR2 is FYNNEI in the germline V gene. The CDR3 DNA reads TGTGCCAGCAGTGAAGTTTTTAGCGGCACTGAAGCTTTCTTT. This encodes CASSEVFSGTEAFF.

The CDR3 protein is CASSETTKLFF. Written as DNA, the CDR3 is TGTGCCAGCAGTGAAACAACTAAACTGTTCTTC. The V call is TRBV2, the J call TRBJ2-1; D not certain. V was cut by 2 bases and J by 15 bases, with 11 bases left in between. The CDR3 covers 11 residues. CDR1 is SNHLY and CDR2 is FYNNEI in the germline V gene. The full variable domain, with the rest looked up from reference TRBV2 and TRBJ2-1, is EPEVTQTPSHQVTQMGQEVILRCVPISNHLYFYWYRQILGQKVEFLVSFYNNEISEKSEIFDDQFSVERPDGSNFTLKIRSTKLEDSAMYFCASSETTKLFFGPGTRLTVL.

The V gene is TRBV30, the J gene TRBJ2-5; the D is unclear. The CDR3 is made up of 12 amino acids. Trimming shortened V by 0 bases and J by 3 bases, and 5 bases separated the two germline ends. Germline assignment: CDR1 GTSNPN and CDR2 SVGIG (reference sequence). CDR3 sequence reads: CAWSVMEETQYF. CDR3 coding DNA: TGTGCCTGGAGTGTAATGGAAGAGACCCAGTACTTC.

This clone is a singleton in its sample. The same CDR3 arises from other DNA sequences in this sample as well. The rearrangement uses TRBV28 and TRBJ2-5; D is undetermined. Germline V gene lookup returns CDR1 MDHEN and CDR2 SYDVKM. V was trimmed by 3 bases and J by 4 bases, leaving 3 bases between them. The CDR3 runs to 11 residues. Here the CDR3 DNA reads TGTGCCAGCAGTTTCCGAGAGACCCAGTACTTC. Its protein is CASSFRETQYF.

The CDR3 coding sequence is TGTGCCAGCAGCTTCCTAACACCTCAAGAGACCCAGTACTTC. Its translation: CASSFLTPQETQYF. The rearrangement links TRBV7-9 to TRBJ2-5; the D is unclear. This CDR3 comprises 14 residues. Deletions cut 3 bases from V and 2 bases from J, with 10 bases between. Germline assignment: CDR1 SEHNR and CDR2 FQNEAQ (reference sequence).

The chain links TRBV6-6 to TRBJ1-1; 9 bases line up with TRBD1. The trim removed 7 bases at V and 1 base at J, leaving 7 bases unmatched. The V gene's germline CDR1 is MNHNY and CDR2 SVGAGI (reference sequence). CDR3 length equals 15 residues. This chain's CDR3 is CASIGTGRWNTEAFF. CDR3 DNA sequence: TGTGCCAGCATCGGGACAGGGAGGTGGAACACTGAAGCTTTCTTT.

The chain uses TRBV28 and TRBJ2-6; 8 bases fit TRBD1. The CDR3 totals 18 residues. CDR1 and CDR2 (germline): MDHEN, SYDVKM. Unmatched junction bases numbered 13, after V lost 5 bases and J lost 4 bases. The CDR3 region is CASSPGLSGGKGANVLTF. CDR3 DNA sequence: TGTGCCAGCAGTCCTGGCCTATCAGGGGGCAAAGGGGCCAACGTCCTGACTTTC.

The V and J genes are TRBV19 and TRBJ1-5, with TRBD1 identical over 9 bases. The CDR3 consists of 16 residues. In germline, CDR1 is LNHDA, CDR2 SQIVND (reference sequence). Trimming removed 8 bases from V and 0 bases from J; junction bases left unmatched: 8. The DNA of the CDR3 is TGTGCCAGTGATACAGGGGGCTGGTCTAGCAATCAGCCCCAGCATTTT. Protein sequence: CASDTGGWSSNQPQHF.

The chain recombines TRBV11-3 with TRBJ2-3; D call uncertain. CDR3 length equals 13 residues. Trimming shortened V by 4 bases and J by 6 bases, and 11 bases separated the two germline ends. Germline V gives CDR1 SGHNT, CDR2 YENEEA. CDR3 DNA sequence: TGTGCCAGCAGCTCCGACCGTTTCGATACGCAGTATTTT. Protein product: CASSSDRFDTQYF.

This clone was seen a handful of times. The gene calls are TRBV7-8 and TRBJ2-7; the match to TRBD1 covers 7 bases. This CDR3 contains 14 residues. Trimming took 4 bases from V and 1 from J; bases not matched to a gene: 4. The germline gives CDR1 SGHVS, CDR2 FQNEAQ. The chain's CDR3 is CASSSGTVSYEQYF. In DNA form, the CDR3 reads TGTGCCAGCAGCTCCGGGACAGTTTCCTACGAGCAGTACTTC.

The chain joins TRBV4-3 to TRBJ2-7; D unresolved. Germline V lookup: CDR1 LGHNA, CDR2 YSLEER. V dropped 1 base and J dropped 5 bases, with 6 bases sitting between them. The CDR3 totals 12 residues. CDR3 nucleotides: TGCGCCAGCAGCCAAGGTGGCCACGAGCAGTACTTC. Protein product: CASSQGGHEQYF.

This chain's CDR3 is CASSQGPIGYEQYF. The CDR3 DNA sequence: TGTGCCAGCAGTCAGGGGCCAATTGGCTACGAGCAGTACTTC. This rearrangement joins TRBV27 to TRBJ2-7; TRBD1 might be the D (6 bases). The CDR3 has 14 amino acids. The germline gives CDR1 MNHEY, CDR2 SMNVEV (reference sequence). V dropped 5 bases and J dropped 3 bases, with 14 bases sitting between them.

V is TRBV28 and J is TRBJ2-1; D uncertain. V gave up 3 bases and J gave up 8 bases, with 14 bases separating them. Germline loops: CDR1 MDHEN, CDR2 SYDVKM. The CDR3 spans 14 residues. CDR3 sequence: CASSLSPDNDEQFF. Written as DNA, the CDR3 is TGTGCCAGCAGTTTGAGCCCCGATAACGATGAGCAGTTCTTC.

CDR3 DNA: TGTGCCAGCAGTTACCGCGGGGTACAATACGAGCAGTACTTC. Amino acids: CASSYRGVQYEQYF. This chain uses TRBV27 with TRBJ2-7; a possible D gene is TRBD2 (6 bases). Germline CDR1 reads MNHEY; CDR2 reads SMNVEV (reference sequence). The V gene lost 4 bases and the J gene lost 4 bases, with 14 bases spanning the gap. This CDR3 contains 14 residues.